Sequencing of this TCR beta chain was carried out in a study of T-cell reconstitution after alpha-beta-depleted transplantation in children. Study findings and constraints: At one year after transplant, newly produced T cells mostly accounted for T-cell counts and diversity. Some patients' high day-60 TCRbeta diversity was traced to surviving recipient T cells and thymic progenitors. In patients about two months after transplant, alpha-beta T cells reportedly arose from several hundred expanded graft clones.

It was with unique molecular identifiers that the TCRbeta library was prepared. Each CDR3 protein gets one entry after TCRdb re-called the PCR reads with MiXCR. This table has roughly 570,000 distinct CDR3 sequences, 25% to 30% appearing once. A note on this clonotype: Its specificity is unknown.

The germline V gene has CDR1 SNHLY and CDR2 FYNNEI. With V trimmed by 7 bases and J by 2 bases, 13 bases remained unmatched. The CDR3 sequence is 17 residues long. The J gene is TRBJ2-7, the V gene TRBV2; 11 bases are a match to TRBD2. The sequence derives from a boy younger than two with Wiskott-Aldrich syndrome, due to receive a stem cell transplant. Sequences were derived from PBMCs, sampled before TCRalphabeta/CD19-depleted stem cell transplant. The CDR3 nucleotides are TGTGCCAGCACTGGTGGTAGCGGGAGGGCCTACCCCTACGAGCAGTACTTC. Encoded protein: CASTGGSGRAYPYEQYF.